One and the same sample provided the 30 T cell receptor beta chains below, sequenced in a study of blood T cell repertoires in COVID-19. TCRdb's table, derived via immunoSEQ multiplex PCR, lists solely in-frame clones and lacks some. The sample gives 90,000 to 120,000 clones, more than 70% of which show up once; 4.9% is in the top ten. Source material: peripheral blood. These receptors all stem from a man aged 35 to 55 with active or convalescent COVID-19.

The chain recombines TRBV7-2 with TRBJ1-2, with D maybe TRBD1 (6 bases). Trimming stripped 1 base from V and 4 bases from J, with 10 bases between. Germline V CDR1 and CDR2: SGHTA, FQGNSA. CDR3 length: 14 residues. The CDR3 DNA sequence: TGTGCCAGCAGCTTAGGCGGACAGAGCTATGGCTACACCTTC. This sequence encodes CASSLGGQSYGYTF.

The chain joins TRBV4-3 to TRBJ2-7, with 8 bases identical to TRBD2. J was trimmed by 2 bases and V by 3 bases; bases with no gene match: 6. The CDR3 is made up of 15 amino acids. Looked up from germline, CDR1 is LGHNA and CDR2 is YSLEER. Written as DNA, the CDR3 is TGCGCCAGCAGCCACGGGACTAGTGGCACCTACGAGCAGTACTTC. As protein: CASSHGTSGTYEQYF.

The J gene is TRBJ1-1, the V gene TRBV4-1; 12 nucleotides line up with TRBD1. This CDR3 region has 16 residues. CDR1 is MGHRA, CDR2 YSYEKL, per germline. V trimming: 5 bases; J trimming: 4 bases; junction bases outside the gene matches: 8. In nucleotides, the CDR3 is TGCGCCAGCAGCTTAACGCCGGGACAGGGGGCCACTGAAGCTTTCTTT. It specifies CASSLTPGQGATEAFF.

V and J are TRBV4-1 and TRBJ1-1; D not certain. The CDR3 covers 13 residues. Germline CDR1 reads MGHRA; CDR2 reads YSYEKL. V was shortened by 1 base and J by 7 bases, with 10 bases between the two germline ends. CDR3 sequence: CASSQGGWIEAFF. The CDR3 coding sequence is TGCGCCAGCAGCCAAGGAGGGTGGATTGAAGCTTTCTTT.

This chain connects TRBV7-9 to TRBJ1-1; weak D call: TRBD1 (6 bases). The CDR3 covers 16 residues. The germline V gene has CDR1 SEHNR and CDR2 FQNEAQ (reference sequence). Deletions cut 5 bases from V and 0 bases from J, with 16 bases between. CDR3 DNA sequence: TGTGCCAGCAGCCGCGCAGGGCAGGGGATGAACACTGAAGCTTTCTTT. This sequence encodes CASSRAGQGMNTEAFF.

The CDR3 loop reads CASNLGQGVNQPQHF. The CDR3 DNA reads TGTGCCAGTAATCTTGGACAGGGCGTCAATCAGCCCCAGCATTTT. The chain couples TRBV19 to TRBJ1-5; 8 positions agree with TRBD1. This CDR3 has 15 residues. Germline assignment: CDR1 LNHDA and CDR2 SQIVND (reference sequence). Trimming took 7 bases from V and 3 from J; bases not matched to a gene: 8.

The genes are TRBV6-6 and TRBJ2-2; D is perhaps TRBD2 (6 bases). The length of the CDR3 is 17 residues. Germline V gene data show CDR1 as MNHNY and CDR2 as SVGAGI (reference sequence). V was shortened by 6 bases and J by 2 bases, with 19 bases between the two germline ends. CDR3 in DNA: TGTGCCAGCAGCCGACAGACTAGTTCCAGAAACACCGGGGAGCTGTTTTTT. Its protein product is CASSRQTSSRNTGELFF.

Notes on this clone: The sample holds other DNA sequences that translate to the same CDR3. The chain joins TRBV28 to TRBJ1-5, with D unresolved. This CDR3 comprises 11 residues. V was pared by 3 bases and J by 7 bases, with 4 bases between. Germline values: CDR1 MDHEN, CDR2 SYDVKM. Here the CDR3 DNA reads TGTGCCAGCAGTTTCGGGCAGCCCCAGCATTTT. This codes for CASSFGQPQHF.

The chain is built from TRBV4-3 and TRBJ2-5; TRBD2 matches at 10 bases. Unmatched junction bases numbered 7, after V lost 4 bases and J lost 5 bases. Germline lookup yields CDR1 LGHNA and CDR2 YSLEER. The CDR3 covers 15 residues. CDR3 coding DNA: TGCGCCAGCAGCCGTCAGCGGGAGGGCCGGGAGACCCAGTACTTC. Residues: CASSRQREGRETQYF.

This chain links TRBV2 with TRBJ2-1; 10 bases match TRBD2. V dropped 6 bases and J dropped 3; count of bases not matched to a gene: 5. CDR3 length: 15 amino acids. Per germline, CDR1 SNHLY and CDR2 FYNNEI. DNA of the CDR3: TGTGCCAGCAGGCTGACTAGCGGGCGCTACAATGAGCAGTTCTTC. Translating it yields CASRLTSGRYNEQFF.

This clone was recorded only once. An end of the junction does not agree with germline; a read error may underlie this. This sequence joins TRBV5-1 and TRBJ2-7, with D perhaps TRBD1 (5 bases). Germline CDR1 SGHRS, CDR2 YFSETQ. The CDR3 totals 12 residues. The CDR3 DNA follows: TGCGCCAGCAGCGAGCAGGGTAACGAGCATTACTTC. Its protein product is CASSEQGNEHYF. The full variable domain, rest sourced from reference TRBV5-1 and TRBJ2-7, is KAGVTQTPRYLIKTRGQQVTLSCSPISGHRSVSWYQQTPGQGLQFLFEYFSETQRNKGNFPGRFSGRQFSNSRSEMNVSTLELGDSALYLCASSEQGNEHYFGPGTRLTVT.

This clone was counted a single time. The chain links TRBV19 to TRBJ1-5, with TRBD1 matching over 11 bases. Germline V gene data show CDR1 as LNHDA and CDR2 as SQIVND (reference sequence). The CDR3 extends over 15 amino acids. J gave up 7 bases and V 5 bases, and 7 bases lay outside the gene matches. The CDR3 protein is CASSPGTGGWQPQHF. The CDR3 DNA reads TGTGCCAGTAGTCCCGGGACAGGGGGATGGCAGCCCCAGCATTTT.

The rearrangement joins TRBV7-2 to TRBJ2-7; D might be TRBD1 (6 bases). V was trimmed by 0 bases and J by 4 bases, leaving 10 bases between them. The CDR3 consists of 14 residues. Germline V gene data show CDR1 as SGHTA and CDR2 as FQGNSA. The CDR3 nucleotides read TGTGCCAGCAGCTTAGCGGGGGCATGGTACGAGCAGTACTTC. Translation gives CASSLAGAWYEQYF.

The rearrangement uses TRBV11-2 and TRBJ2-2; 12 nucleotides align to TRBD2. Germline V gives CDR1 SGHAT, CDR2 FQNNGV. With V trimmed by 5 bases and J by 3 bases, 7 bases remained unmatched. The CDR3 covers 17 residues. Written as DNA, the CDR3 is TGTGCCAGCAGCCCAAGGCTAGCGGGAGGGTACACCGGGGAGCTGTTTTTT. This gives the protein CASSPRLAGGYTGELFF.

J is TRBJ2-7 and V is TRBV7-6; D might be TRBD2 (6 bases). The CDR3 totals 15 residues. V lost 0 bases and J 2 bases, leaving 11 bases between the germline ends. The germline V gene encodes CDR1 SGHVS and CDR2 FNYEAQ. CDR3 DNA: TGTGCCAGCAGCTTAGCGGGGGGAGGACCCTACGAGCAGTACTTC. Protein: CASSLAGGGPYEQYF. The variable domain in full, with the rest retrieved from reference TRBV7-6 and TRBJ2-7, is GAGVSQSPRYKVTKRGQDVALRCDPISGHVSLYWYRQALGQGPEFLTYFNYEAQQDKSGLPNDRFSAERPEGSISTLTIQRTEQRDSAMYRCASSLAGGGPYEQYFGPGTRLTVT.

The chain employs TRBV14 and TRBJ2-7; maybe TRBD2 (6 bases). The CDR3 loop spans 12 amino acids. Trimming took 3 bases from V and 7 from J, leaving 10 bases between them. In germline, CDR1 is SGHDN, CDR2 FVKESK. CDR3 loop: CASSHWGDEQYF. The CDR3 coding sequence is TGTGCCAGCAGCCATTGGGGGGATGAGCAGTACTTC.

The DNA for the CDR3 is TGTGCCAGCAGCTTAAAGGCGGGAGCGGGTACCGGGGAGCTGTTTTTT. It encodes CASSLKAGAGTGELFF. The rearrangement uses TRBV7-3 and TRBJ2-2; 7 bases match TRBD2. V was pared by 1 base and J by 5 bases, with 7 bases of the junction left unmatched. This CDR3 contains 16 residues. Germline CDR1 is SGHTA and CDR2 is FQGTGA.

A single count supports this clone. The chain recombines TRBV4-1 with TRBJ1-6; D unresolved. The CDR3 spans 16 residues. The V end was cut by 1 base, the J end by 5 bases, with 12 bases between. The germline CDR1 and CDR2 sequences are MGHRA and YSYEKL. In nucleotides, the CDR3 is TGCGCCAGCAGCCAAGCGCAGCGGGCTGATAATTCACCCCTCCACTTT. The encoded protein is CASSQAQRADNSPLHF.

This chain connects TRBV21-1 to TRBJ2-5; TRBD1 is taken as the D call from the table, unchecked against the DNA. TRBV21-1 is a pseudogene. The CDR3 contains 15 residues. CDR3 nucleotides: TGTGCCAGCACCCGGACAGGGCCCCATGGGGAGACCCAGTACTTC. Protein: CASTRTGPHGETQYF.

This chain uses TRBV3-1 (or the pseudogene TRBV3-2) with TRBJ2-5; 9 bases agree with TRBD2. Germline V gene lookup returns CDR1 LGHDT and CDR2 YNNKEL (reference sequence). This CDR3 region has 18 residues. Trimming cost V 2 bases and J 4 bases; bases outside gene matches: 14. The CDR3 reads CASSQIRGLAGRGETQYF. The CDR3 nucleotides are TGTGCCAGCAGCCAAATTCGTGGGCTAGCGGGACGAGGAGAGACCCAGTACTTC.

About this clone: A junction boundary mismatches the germline segment, possibly from a read error. This chain's CDR3 is CASSYSSVNSLSF. The CDR3 DNA reads as TGTGCCAGCAGTTACTCGTCAGTTAATAGCCTGAGTTTT. This chain uses TRBV6-2 or TRBV6-3 with TRBJ1-4; D is unclear. Looked up from germline, CDR1 is MNHEY and CDR2 is SVGEGT. CDR3 length: 13 residues.

The chain couples TRBV5-1 to TRBJ1-2; maybe TRBD1 (5 bases). The CDR3 totals 16 residues. The germline V gene has CDR1 SGHRS and CDR2 YFSETQ. Trimming pared 4 bases from V and 5 bases from J, leaving 21 bases between. CDR3 nucleotide sequence: TGCGCCAGCAGCCCGACCCCGGGGGGTGTCGGTTATGGCTACACCTTC. Its protein is CASSPTPGGVGYGYTF.

J is TRBJ1-1 and V is TRBV7-2; TRBD1 is a possible D gene (5 bases). The V and J ends lost 2 bases and 5 bases respectively, with 12 bases between them. Per germline, CDR1 SGHTA and CDR2 FQGNSA. This CDR3 is 14 amino acids long. CDR3 loop: CASSLNFRGTEAFF. The DNA for the CDR3 is TGTGCCAGCAGCTTAAACTTTCGGGGGACTGAAGCTTTCTTT.

This clone has a single count. The chain carries TRBV5-1 and TRBJ1-6, with TRBD1 matching 7 bases. The V gene's germline CDR1 is SGHRS and CDR2 YFSETQ. The CDR3 has 14 amino acids. J lost 7 bases, V lost 5 bases, and 6 bases had no gene match. This chain's CDR3 is CASRPDRMNSPLHF. CDR3 nucleotides: TGCGCCAGCAGACCGGACAGGATGAATTCACCCCTCCACTTT.

V is TRBV5-1 and J is TRBJ2-1, with unresolved D. CDR3 length: 18 residues. Germline lookup yields CDR1 SGHRS and CDR2 YFSETQ. Trimming took off 4 bases at V and 2 bases at J, with 22 bases between the two ends. In DNA, the CDR3 is TGCGCCAGCAGCCCCGCCAGGCCAAATACCCCACCCTACAATGAGCAGTTCTTC. The encoded protein is CASSPARPNTPPYNEQFF. The full variable domain, in which reference TRBV5-1 and TRBJ2-1 provide the parts outside the CDR3, is KAGVTQTPRYLIKTRGQQVTLSCSPISGHRSVSWYQQTPGQGLQFLFEYFSETQRNKGNFPGRFSGRQFSNSRSEMNVSTLELGDSALYLCASSPARPNTPPYNEQFFGPGTRLTVL.

The rearrangement joins TRBV4-3 to TRBJ1-3, with D uncertain. V shed 1 base and J shed 1 base, with 8 bases lying between them. Looked up from germline, CDR1 is LGHNA and CDR2 is YSLEER. CDR3 length equals 15 residues. CDR3 loop: CASSQGYGSGNTIYF. The CDR3, as DNA: TGCGCCAGCAGCCAAGGGTACGGGTCTGGAAACACCATATATTTT.

V is TRBV19 and J is TRBJ2-1; 10 bases are a match to TRBD2. V gave up 8 bases and J gave up 11 bases; unmatched junction bases: 6. Germline V gene sequence: CDR1 LNHDA, CDR2 SQIVND (reference sequence). The CDR3 sequence is 12 residues long. This CDR3 is CASGTSGNKQFF. CDR3 sequence (DNA): TGTGCCAGTGGAACTAGCGGGAATAAGCAGTTCTTC.

This clone was picked up one time. The CDR3 DNA sequence: TGTGCCAGTAGTATAAGTAGCTGGGCAGCGGCCCAGTACTTC. It yields the protein CASSISSWAAAQYF. J is TRBJ2-5 and V is TRBV19; tentatively, D is TRBD2 (5 bases). V was clipped by 2 bases and J by 9 bases, with 16 bases between them. CDR3 length: 14 residues. Germline V gene data show CDR1 as LNHDA and CDR2 as SQIVND (reference sequence).

This clone was recorded a few times. The V gene is TRBV5-6, the J gene TRBJ1-2; TRBD1 matches at 7 bases. The germline V gene encodes CDR1 SGHDT and CDR2 YYEEEE. There are 14 residues in the CDR3. Trimming removed 4 bases from V and 7 bases from J; junction bases left unmatched: 10. CDR3: CASSAGQLEAGYTF. As DNA, the CDR3 is TGTGCCAGCAGCGCGGGACAGCTTGAGGCTGGCTACACCTTC.

This clone was detected only a few times. This sequence joins TRBV5-4 and TRBJ2-3; possible D gene TRBD1, 6 bases. The CDR3 is made up of 15 amino acids. Trimming removed 3 bases at V and 1 base at J, with 12 bases between. The germline V gene has CDR1 SGHNT and CDR2 YYREEE (reference sequence). As DNA, the CDR3 is TGTGCCAGCAGCTATCCAGGGGCCGGCACAGATACGCAGTATTTT. Protein product: CASSYPGAGTDTQYF.